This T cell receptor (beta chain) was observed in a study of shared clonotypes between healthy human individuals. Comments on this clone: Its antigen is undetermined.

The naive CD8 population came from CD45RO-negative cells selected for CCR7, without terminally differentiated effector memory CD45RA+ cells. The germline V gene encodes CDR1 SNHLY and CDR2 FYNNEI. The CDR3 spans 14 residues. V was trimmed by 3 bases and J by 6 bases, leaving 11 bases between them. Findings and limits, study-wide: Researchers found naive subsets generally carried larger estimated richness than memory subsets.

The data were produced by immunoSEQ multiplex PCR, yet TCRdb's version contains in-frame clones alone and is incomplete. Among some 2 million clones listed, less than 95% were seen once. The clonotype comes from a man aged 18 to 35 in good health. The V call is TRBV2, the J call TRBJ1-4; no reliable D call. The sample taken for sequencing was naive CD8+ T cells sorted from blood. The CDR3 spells CASSDGFIHEKLFF. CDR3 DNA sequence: TGTGCCAGCAGTGATGGATTTATACATGAAAAACTGTTTTTT.